The present T cell receptor beta chain was sequenced within a study of patients and donors after allogeneic stem cell transplantation. CDR3 length: 13 amino acids. Trimming pared 6 bases from V and 3 bases from J, leaving 11 bases between. TCRdb reprocessed the RT-PCR reads via MiXCR and lists one record per CDR3 protein. The table has 150,000 to 250,000 distinct CDR3 sequences, 35% to 50% seen once. The chain links TRBV12-3 or TRBV12-4 to TRBJ1-1; the D is unclear. The origin of this receptor is a human donor who was either an allogeneic HSCT recipient or a stem cell or donor lymphocyte infusion donor (not recorded which). It is not recorded whose cells these are; they may come from a transplant donor. Specimen: blood, either unsorted or a sorted T cell fraction (not recorded which). The CDR3 reads CASSYGLHTEAFF. CDR3 coding DNA: TGTGCCAGCAGCTACGGACTCCACACTGAAGCTTTCTTT.